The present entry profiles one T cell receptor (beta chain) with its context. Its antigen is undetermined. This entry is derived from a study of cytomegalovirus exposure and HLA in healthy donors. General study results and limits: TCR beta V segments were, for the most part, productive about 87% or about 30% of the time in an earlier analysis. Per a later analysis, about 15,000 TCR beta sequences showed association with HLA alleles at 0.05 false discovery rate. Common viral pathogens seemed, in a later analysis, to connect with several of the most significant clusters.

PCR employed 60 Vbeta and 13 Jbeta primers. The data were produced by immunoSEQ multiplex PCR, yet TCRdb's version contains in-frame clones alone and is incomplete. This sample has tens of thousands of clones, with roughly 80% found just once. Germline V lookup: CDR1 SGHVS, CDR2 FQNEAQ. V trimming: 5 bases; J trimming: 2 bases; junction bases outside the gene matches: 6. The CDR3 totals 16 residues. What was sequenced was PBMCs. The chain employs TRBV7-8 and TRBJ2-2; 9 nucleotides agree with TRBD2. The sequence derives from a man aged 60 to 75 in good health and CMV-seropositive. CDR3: CASSRGAGGNTGELFF. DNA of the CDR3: TGTGCCAGCAGCCGTGGAGCGGGAGGAAACACCGGGGAGCTGTTTTTT.